The rows below give T cell receptor beta chains drawn from one sample of a study of patients and donors after allogeneic stem cell transplantation. In TCRdb, the RT-PCR reads were re-called with MiXCR into one record per CDR3 protein. The table shows about a million distinct CDR3 sequences, with more than 15% occurring only once. What was sequenced was blood, either unsorted or a sorted T cell fraction (not recorded which). The receptors here all came from a human donor who was either an allogeneic HSCT recipient or a stem cell or donor lymphocyte infusion donor (not recorded which). It is not recorded whose cells these are; they may come from a transplant donor. Both conserved end residues are part of each CDR3. The order of the fields is clone size, V gene, J gene, D gene, CDR3 DNA, CDR3 protein. The D gene is left open where the match is weak. Rows may omit the clone size; those that give it use once, few, many or a size class.

clone size: -
V gene: TRBV19
J gene: TRBJ1-4
D gene: TRBD1
CDR3 DNA: TGTGCCAGTACGGGGGACAGGCTTAATGAAAAACTGTTTTTT
CDR3 protein: CASTGDRLNEKLFF

clone size: -
V gene: TRBV11-1
J gene: TRBJ1-2
D gene: TRBD1
CDR3 DNA: TGTGCCAGCAGCTCCGGAACCGGGACAGGAGAGTTTAACTATGGCTACACCTTC
CDR3 protein: CASSSGTGTGEFNYGYTF

clone size: few
V gene: TRBV7-2
J gene: TRBJ2-3
D gene: -
CDR3 DNA: TGTGCCAGCAGCTTAAGTAGATCAGATACGCAGTATTTT
CDR3 protein: CASSLSRSDTQYF

clone size: -
V gene: TRBV7-8
J gene: TRBJ1-5
D gene: -
CDR3 DNA: TGTGCCAGCAGCCCCAAAAGATCCGGGACGTGGAACCAGCCCCAGCATTTT
CDR3 protein: CASSPKRSGTWNQPQHF

clone size: few
V gene: TRBV5-1
J gene: TRBJ1-2
D gene: TRBD1
CDR3 DNA: TGCGCCAGCAGCTTGGGTCCTCCGGGACAGATAAGAGGTGGCTACACCTTC
CDR3 protein: CASSLGPPGQIRGGYTF

clone size: -
V gene: TRBV27
J gene: TRBJ2-1
D gene: TRBD2
CDR3 DNA: TGTGCCAGCAGTTTAGCCCCGGGACTAGGGTTATATGAGCAGTTCTTC
CDR3 protein: CASSLAPGLGLYEQFF

clone size: -
V gene: TRBV6-2/TRBV6-3
J gene: TRBJ2-2
D gene: -
CDR3 DNA: TGTGCCAGCACGAGGGCTGGGACCGGGGAGCTGTTTTTT
CDR3 protein: CASTRAGTGELFF

clone size: few
V gene: TRBV29-1
J gene: TRBJ1-2
D gene: -
CDR3 DNA: TGCAGCGTTGAGGCGGGAGTCGCTGGCGGCTACACCTTC
CDR3 protein: CSVEAGVAGGYTF

clone size: few
V gene: TRBV4-2
J gene: TRBJ1-3
D gene: TRBD1
CDR3 DNA: TGTGCCAGCAGCCAACGGGGACAGCTCCTCGCCGGAAACACCATATATTTT
CDR3 protein: CASSQRGQLLAGNTIYF

clone size: few
V gene: TRBV7-2
J gene: TRBJ2-7
D gene: -
CDR3 DNA: TGTGCCAGCAGCTTAATTATCGCGTTGGGGTACGAGCAGTACTTC
CDR3 protein: CASSLIIALGYEQYF

clone size: few
V gene: TRBV7-9
J gene: TRBJ2-5
D gene: TRBD2
CDR3 DNA: TGTGCCAGCAGCTTAGTCGGTGCGGGAGGTATGGAGACCCAGTACTTC
CDR3 protein: CASSLVGAGGMETQYF

clone size: few
V gene: TRBV4-1
J gene: TRBJ2-1
D gene: -
CDR3 DNA: TGCGCCAGCAGCCAAGGAGACGACGGGGTCGAGCAGTTCTTC
CDR3 protein: CASSQGDDGVEQFF

clone size: few
V gene: TRBV5-1
J gene: TRBJ2-1
D gene: TRBD2
CDR3 DNA: TGCGCCAGCAGCGCCTCAACTAGCGGGAGAAGGAATGAGCAGTTCTTC
CDR3 protein: CASSASTSGRRNEQFF

clone size: -
V gene: TRBV7-7
J gene: TRBJ1-1
D gene: -
CDR3 DNA: TGTGCTAGCGGCTCAGACAGGAACACTGAAGCTTTCTTT
CDR3 protein: CASGSDRNTEAFF

clone size: -
V gene: TRBV12-3/TRBV12-4
J gene: TRBJ2-5
D gene: -
CDR3 DNA: TGTGCCAGCAGAACCGACAGACAAGAGACCCAGTACTTC
CDR3 protein: CASRTDRQETQYF

clone size: -
V gene: TRBV19
J gene: TRBJ2-7
D gene: -
CDR3 DNA: TGTGCCAGTAGTATCCGATTCCCCGGGACGGCAAGATACGAGCAGTACTTC
CDR3 protein: CASSIRFPGTARYEQYF

clone size: -
V gene: TRBV30
J gene: TRBJ1-4
D gene: -
CDR3 DNA: TGTGCCTTGACAGGAGGGGAAAAACTGTTTTTT
CDR3 protein: CALTGGEKLFF

clone size: -
V gene: TRBV20-1
J gene: TRBJ1-5
D gene: -
CDR3 DNA: TGCAGTGCTAGAGGGCGGGCAAGCAATCAGCTCCAGCATTTT
CDR3 protein: CSARGRASNQLQHF

clone size: once
V gene: TRBV21-1
J gene: TRBJ1-1
D gene: -
CDR3 DNA: TGTGCCAGCAGGGGACAGGAGGTTACTGAAGCTTTCTTT
CDR3 protein: CASRGQEVTEAFF

clone size: -
V gene: TRBV9
J gene: TRBJ2-3
D gene: TRBD1
CDR3 DNA: TGTGCCAGCAGCGACGAACAGGGGGCGAGAGATACGCAGTATTTT
CDR3 protein: CASSDEQGARDTQYF

clone size: -
V gene: TRBV6-6
J gene: TRBJ2-1
D gene: -
CDR3 DNA: TGTGCCATCCAAAAAAAACAGGGCTATGAGCAGTTCTTC
CDR3 protein: CAIQKKQGYEQFF

clone size: few
V gene: TRBV27
J gene: TRBJ2-5
D gene: -
CDR3 DNA: TGTGCCAGCAGTTTAAATGGCAGGGGTCAAGAGACCCAGTACTTC
CDR3 protein: CASSLNGRGQETQYF

clone size: few
V gene: TRBV9
J gene: TRBJ1-2
D gene: -
CDR3 DNA: TGTGCCAGCAGCTTAGATGGTGTAGCCCTCTATGGCTACACCTTC
CDR3 protein: CASSLDGVALYGYTF

clone size: few
V gene: TRBV24-1
J gene: TRBJ2-3
D gene: TRBD2
CDR3 DNA: TGTGCCACCAGTGATCCCGGGACTAGCGTTCGCACAGATACGCAGTATTTT
CDR3 protein: CATSDPGTSVRTDTQYF

clone size: few
V gene: TRBV25-1
J gene: TRBJ2-3
D gene: -
CDR3 DNA: TGTGCCAGCAGTGAATTCGTCGGCAGGGGGGCAGATACGCAGTATTTT
CDR3 protein: CASSEFVGRGADTQYF

clone size: -
V gene: TRBV7-9
J gene: TRBJ2-5
D gene: -
CDR3 DNA: TGTGCCAGCAGCCCCCCGGGGTGGGAGACCCAGTACTTC
CDR3 protein: CASSPPGWETQYF